Below, 27 T cell receptor beta chains from the same sample are listed, as sequenced in a study of blood T cell repertoires in COVID-19. Data came from immunoSEQ multiplex PCR; TCRdb stores just in-frame clones and leaves some out. Seen here are about 180,000 clones, approximately 83% observed once, and the top ten hold less than 2%. Sequencing was done on a sample of peripheral blood. The receptors originated from a human donor in a cohort sampled during active COVID-19.

V usage is TRBV3-1 (or the pseudogene TRBV3-2) and J usage is TRBJ2-1; TRBD2 matches at 8 bases. This CDR3 spans 16 amino acids. V gave up 1 base and J gave up 9 bases; unmatched junction bases: 11. The germline V gene encodes CDR1 LGHDT and CDR2 YNNKEL (reference sequence). Here the CDR3 DNA reads TGTGCCAGCAGCCAAGGCCTGGGAGCGGGAGAGGGTGAGCAGTTCTTC. This translates into CASSQGLGAGEGEQFF.

This chain joins TRBV19 and TRBJ2-7; 9 bases are a match to TRBD1. Losses at the gene ends were 5 bases for V and 4 bases for J; bases not matched to a gene: 9. Germline CDR1 and CDR2: LNHDA and SQIVND (reference sequence). The CDR3 consists of 15 residues. The CDR3 loop reads CASSPGTGSSYEQYF. The CDR3 region has the DNA TGTGCCAGTAGTCCGGGGACAGGGTCATCTTACGAGCAGTACTTC.

J is TRBJ2-7 and V is TRBV6-5; TRBD2 might be the D (5 bases). The germline V and J ends were trimmed by 0 bases and 0 bases, with 12 bases remaining between them. The CDR3 has 16 residues. In germline, CDR1 is MNHEY, CDR2 SVGAGI. The CDR3 DNA follows: TGTGCCAGCAGTTACTCCTCGGCGGGCCCCTCCTACGAGCAGTACTTC. Translating it yields CASSYSSAGPSYEQYF.

The chain combines TRBV6-5 with TRBJ1-2; D gene uncertain. Germline V gene sequence: CDR1 MNHEY, CDR2 SVGAGI. Trimming shortened V by 0 bases and J by 2 bases, and 7 bases separated the two germline ends. CDR3 length: 14 amino acids. This CDR3 is CASSYSSVNYGYTF. The CDR3 region has the DNA TGTGCCAGCAGTTACTCTTCGGTAAACTATGGCTACACCTTC.

V is TRBV5-7 and J is TRBJ1-2; 7 nucleotides match TRBD1. TRBV5-7 is filed as an ORF, its function uncertain. The CDR3 consists of 17 residues. The V gene end was trimmed by 1 base and the J gene end by 0 bases; junction bases not matched to a gene: 9. The CDR3 DNA reads TGTGCCAGCAGCTTGTGCGACAGGGAGGTGCCTAACTATGGCTACACCTTC. It specifies CASSLCDREVPNYGYTF.

The chain joins TRBV27 to TRBJ2-7; the D gene is possibly TRBD2 (6 bases). Trimming stripped 3 bases from V and 5 bases from J, with 14 bases between. Looked up from germline, CDR1 is MNHEY and CDR2 is SMNVEV (reference sequence). The length of the CDR3 is 14 residues. CDR3 sequence (DNA): TGTGCCAGCAGTTTTCAGGTGCGGGGCCACGAGCAGTACTTC. Its translation: CASSFQVRGHEQYF.

The J gene is TRBJ2-7, the V gene TRBV7-2; the D gene is possibly TRBD2 (6 bases). The length of the CDR3 is 14 residues. V shed 5 bases and J shed 3 bases, with 14 bases lying between them. Germline V gene data show CDR1 as SGHTA and CDR2 as FQGNSA. The chain's CDR3 is CASSPGGGSYEQYF. In DNA form, the CDR3 reads TGTGCCAGCAGCCCCGGGGGTGGCAGCTACGAGCAGTACTTC.

This chain joins TRBV28 and TRBJ2-7; 9 bases map to TRBD2. This CDR3 region has 14 residues. The germline gives CDR1 MDHEN, CDR2 SYDVKM. The trim removed 2 bases at V and 4 bases at J, leaving 3 bases unmatched. CDR3 sequence (DNA): TGTGCCAGCAGTTTACGCGGGAGGGGGTACGAGCAGTACTTC. It encodes CASSLRGRGYEQYF.

This clone was seen only once. The V and J genes are TRBV24-1 and TRBJ2-5; 9 bases map to TRBD1. With 3 bases clipped from V and 4 bases from J, the junction kept 8 bases outside the gene matches. Germline values: CDR1 KGHDR, CDR2 SFDVKD. This CDR3 spans 16 amino acids. The CDR3 reads CATSDVPTGGRETQYF. In DNA, the CDR3 is TGTGCCACCAGTGATGTCCCGACAGGGGGGCGAGAGACCCAGTACTTC.

In regard to this clone: The sample carries other DNA sequences with the same CDR3. The chain has TRBV6-6 and TRBJ2-6, with unresolved D. This CDR3 contains 14 residues. V dropped 6 bases and J dropped 0 bases, with 6 bases sitting between them. In germline, CDR1 is MNHNY, CDR2 SVGAGI (reference sequence). CDR3 amino acids: CASSPYSGANVLTF. The DNA of the CDR3 is TGTGCCAGCAGCCCCTACTCTGGGGCCAACGTCCTGACTTTC.

This clone was detected only a few times. The chain carries TRBV19 and TRBJ1-2, with TRBD1 as a possible D gene (5 bases). This CDR3 contains 13 residues. Per the germline V gene, CDR1 is LNHDA and CDR2 is SQIVND (reference sequence). With 1 base removed from V and 7 bases from J, the gap between germline ends came to 10 bases. The CDR3 loop is CASSIGEGLGYTF. The CDR3 DNA follows: TGTGCCAGTAGTATAGGGGAGGGGCTTGGCTACACCTTC.

This clone was detected only once. V is TRBV5-1 and J is TRBJ2-3, with 7 bases aligning to TRBD1. From germline, CDR1 is SGHRS and CDR2 YFSETQ. Unmatched junction bases numbered 3, after V lost 4 bases and J lost 1 base. There are 14 residues in the CDR3. CDR3 bases: TGCGCCAGCAGCGGCCAGGGGGGCACAGATACGCAGTATTTT. Its protein is CASSGQGGTDTQYF.

In its sample, this clone was seen once. V and J are TRBV12-5 and TRBJ2-7, with D possibly being TRBD1 (5 bases). Germline loops: CDR1 LGHNT, CDR2 FRNRAP. The CDR3 contains 14 residues. The V gene lost 2 bases and the J gene lost 1 base, with 9 bases spanning the gap. Here the CDR3 DNA reads TGTGCTAGTGGTTTGACCGGACAATCCTACGAGCAGTACTTC. Its protein product is CASGLTGQSYEQYF.

V and J are TRBV27 and TRBJ1-2, with D tentatively TRBD1 (6 bases). Trimming took 5 bases from V and 5 from J, leaving 9 bases between them. CDR1 is MNHEY, CDR2 SMNVEV, per germline (reference sequence). The CDR3 sequence is 12 residues long. CDR3 sequence reads: CASSTGRYGYTF. Written as DNA, the CDR3 is TGTGCCAGCAGTACAGGGAGATATGGCTACACCTTC.

This sequence joins TRBV28 and TRBJ1-1, with TRBD1 matching 9 bases. There are 13 residues in the CDR3. V was pared by 6 bases and J by 3 bases, with 2 bases of the junction left unmatched. Germline V gene sequence: CDR1 MDHEN, CDR2 SYDVKM. The DNA of the CDR3 is TGTGCCAGCAGGGGACAGGGTGACACTGAAGCTTTCTTT. The encoded protein is CASRGQGDTEAFF. The full variable domain, completed using reference TRBV28 and TRBJ1-1, is DVKVTQSSRYLVKRTGEKVFLECVQDMDHENMFWYRQDPGLGLRLIYFSYDVKMKEKGDIPEGYSVSREKKERFSLILESASTNQTSMYLCASRGQGDTEAFFGQGTRLTVV.

The chain uses TRBV18 and TRBJ2-6; maybe TRBD1 (5 bases). Trimming removed 5 bases at V and 1 base at J, with 12 bases between. Germline CDR1 is KGHSH and CDR2 is LQKENI. The CDR3 runs 16 residues. Written as DNA, the CDR3 is TGTGCCAGCTCAACGGGCAGGGATTCTGGGGCCAACGTCCTGACTTTC. It translates to CASSTGRDSGANVLTF. Combining the CDR3 with reference TRBV18 and TRBJ2-6 gives the whole variable domain NAGVMQNPRHLVRRRGQEARLRCSPMKGHSHVYWYRQLPEEGLKFMVYLQKENIIDESGMPKERFSAEFPKEGPSILRIQQVVRGDSAAYFCASSTGRDSGANVLTFGAGSRLTVL.

The chain carries TRBV21-1 and TRBJ1-3. TRBV21-1 is described as a pseudogene. The CDR3 contains 18 residues. CDR3 amino acids: CASSTLPGGLSSGNTIYF. The DNA for the CDR3 is TGTGCCAGCAGCACCCTCCCGGGGGGTTTAAGCTCTGGAAACACCATATATTTT.

This clone turned up a few times. The chain joins TRBV6-6 to TRBJ2-7, with a tentative D call TRBD2 (7 bases). The length of the CDR3 is 15 residues. Trimming removed 5 bases from V and 7 bases from J, with 21 bases in between. Germline values: CDR1 MNHNY, CDR2 SVGAGI (reference sequence). For the CDR3, the DNA is TGTGCCAGCAGTGGCACAGGGCCCTTGGGGGGGGAGCAGTACTTC. Its translation is CASSGTGPLGGEQYF.

The chain couples TRBV28 to TRBJ2-5, with a tentative D call TRBD1 (6 bases). Germline V gene lookup returns CDR1 MDHEN and CDR2 SYDVKM. This CDR3 comprises 18 residues. The ends were cut back, 6 bases at V and 3 bases at J, with 26 bases in the middle. The CDR3 DNA reads as TGTGCCAGCAGCCATCTCTCACTAAGATCGACAGGAAAAGAGACCCAGTACTTC. It codes for CASSHLSLRSTGKETQYF.

This clone was observed a single time. The chain couples TRBV5-5 to TRBJ1-3, with D possibly being TRBD1 (5 bases). CDR1 SGHKS and CDR2 YYEKEE come from the germline V gene (reference sequence). The V and J ends lost 2 bases and 2 bases respectively, with 11 bases between them. CDR3 size: 15 residues. CDR3 sequence: CASSFGGVAGNTIYF. The CDR3 bases are TGTGCCAGCAGCTTTGGGGGGGTGGCTGGAAACACCATATATTTT.

The chain employs TRBV9 and TRBJ2-6, with a weak D call TRBD2 (6 bases). Looked up from germline, CDR1 is SGDLS and CDR2 is YYNGEE. The CDR3 sequence is 17 residues long. Deletions cut 4 bases from V and 2 bases from J, with 16 bases between. CDR3 protein: CASSPQRWGAGANVLTF. Written as DNA, the CDR3 is TGTGCCAGCAGCCCACAGAGGTGGGGGGCTGGGGCCAACGTCCTGACTTTC.

To note about this clone: Different DNA sequences within this sample yield the same CDR3. The rearrangement uses TRBV28 and TRBJ2-7, with 8 nucleotides matching TRBD1. There are 14 residues in the CDR3. V shed 5 bases and J 7 bases; nucleotides not matched to a gene: 10. Germline V gene data show CDR1 as MDHEN and CDR2 as SYDVKM. CDR3 residues: CASSPRDRPLEQYF. The CDR3 coding sequence is TGTGCCAGCAGTCCCAGGGACAGGCCGTTGGAGCAGTACTTC.

Regarding this clone: This sample also contains other DNA sequences that code for the same CDR3. The chain uses TRBV29-1 and TRBJ2-7; 8 bases align to TRBD1. After removal of 3 bases from V and 3 bases from J, the junction contained 1 base not matched to a gene. Germline CDR1 SQVTM, CDR2 ANQGSEA. CDR3 length equals 12 residues. CDR3 loop: CSVETGDYEQYF. The CDR3 nucleotides are TGCAGCGTTGAGACAGGGGACTACGAGCAGTACTTC.

This clone has only one observation. V and J are TRBV7-2 and TRBJ1-2; tentative D call: TRBD1 (6 bases). Trimming pared 4 bases from V and 8 bases from J, leaving 17 bases between. The CDR3 extends over 14 amino acids. Per germline, CDR1 SGHTA and CDR2 FQGNSA. DNA for the CDR3: TGTGCCAGCAGCTCCTATTCAGGGGCCCAAGGCTACACCTTC. This sequence encodes CASSSYSGAQGYTF.

The chain employs TRBV6-1 and TRBJ1-4; 8 bases agree with TRBD1. This CDR3 comprises 15 residues. Germline-derived CDR1 and CDR2 are MNHNS and SASEGT. With V trimmed by 1 base and J by 8 bases, 6 bases remained unmatched. CDR3 loop: CASSEVTGVGEKLFF. DNA for the CDR3: TGTGCCAGCAGTGAAGTGACAGGGGTGGGGGAAAAACTGTTTTTT.

The sample holds many counts of this clone. V and J are TRBV7-9 and TRBJ1-6; D uncertain. Trimming cost V 5 bases and J 2 bases, with 10 bases left between them. Germline loops: CDR1 SEHNR, CDR2 FQNEAQ (reference sequence). The CDR3 consists of 15 residues. The CDR3 here is CASSRGGAYNSPLHF. The CDR3, as DNA: TGTGCCAGCAGCCGGGGAGGCGCCTATAATTCACCCCTCCACTTT. The full variable domain, with the rest looked up from reference TRBV7-9 and TRBJ1-6, is DTGVSQNPRHKITKRGQNVTFRCDPISEHNRLYWYRQTLGQGPEFLTYFQNEAQLEKSRLLSDRFSAERPKGSFSTLEIQRTEQGDSAMYLCASSRGGAYNSPLHFGNGTRLTVT.

This clone turned up a few times. The chain couples TRBV6-2 or TRBV6-3 to TRBJ1-1; D is possibly TRBD1 (6 bases). Germline CDR1 is MNHEY and CDR2 is SVGEGT. CDR3 length: 16 amino acids. Trimming took 2 bases from V and 0 from J, leaving 13 bases between them. The DNA of the CDR3 is TGTGCCAGCAGTTACCGCGGACAGCTGTTGAACACTGAAGCTTTCTTT. It yields the protein CASSYRGQLLNTEAFF.